Each of the 5 T cell receptor beta chains below was sequenced from the same sample in a study of blood T cell repertoires in COVID-19 (dated by TCRdb to 2018 to 2020). Receptors were amplified or captured by the immunoSEQ multiplex PCR assay. As stored in TCRdb, this immuneACCESS dataset retains in-frame rearrangements with V and J assigned. A fraction of the clones does not appear; measured against another copy, unresolved V genes explain less than half of the discrepancy, and the remainder lacks a known reason. Here the sample has approximately 120,000 clones; just under 90% occur a single time. 0.95% to 1.3% of the sample comes from the top ten. Sequenced input: peripheral blood. The source is a human donor in a cohort sampled during active COVID-19.

The chain combines TRBV5-1 with TRBJ2-5; the D gene is possibly TRBD2 (5 bases). The CDR3 runs 11 residues. Germline loops: CDR1 SGHRS, CDR2 YFSETQ. Trimming removed 5 bases from V and 3 bases from J, with 5 bases in between. The CDR3 nucleotides are TGCGCCAGCAGACTAGAAGAGACCCAGTACTTC. Its translation: CASRLEETQYF.

V is TRBV11-2 and J is TRBJ2-1, with D possibly TRBD2 on 7 matching bases. Germline assignment: CDR1 SGHAT and CDR2 FQNNGV. The V gene lost 1 base and the J gene lost 6 bases, with 13 bases spanning the gap. The CDR3 runs 15 residues. In DNA form, the CDR3 reads TGTGCCAGCAGCTTAGGGGGGGGGCCGGGCAATGAGCAGTTCTTC. Translation gives CASSLGGGPGNEQFF. Complete variable domain (other parts from reference TRBV11-2 and TRBJ2-1): EAGVAQSPRYKIIEKRQSVAFWCNPISGHATLYWYQQILGQGPKLLIQFQNNGVVDDSQLPKDRFSAERLKGVDSTLKIQPAKLEDSAVYLCASSLGGGPGNEQFFGPGTRLTVL.

J is TRBJ2-2 and V is TRBV9; 8 bases align to TRBD1. This CDR3 has 15 amino acids. Looked up from germline, CDR1 is SGDLS and CDR2 is YYNGEE. Unmatched junction bases numbered 6, after V lost 3 bases and J lost 5 bases. The CDR3 bases are TGTGCCAGCAGCGCGGAGGACAGGGTTACCGGGGAGCTGTTTTTT. Its protein product is CASSAEDRVTGELFF.

This chain joins TRBV19 and TRBJ1-4; unclear D gene. The CDR3 sequence is 15 residues long. From germline, CDR1 is LNHDA and CDR2 SQIVND (reference sequence). Trimming shortened V by 3 bases and J by 3 bases, and 11 bases separated the two germline ends. The CDR3 nucleotides are TGTGCCAGTAGTATGGTCCCGGGGTCTAATGAAAAACTGTTTTTT. It is translated as CASSMVPGSNEKLFF.

V usage is TRBV12-5 and J usage is TRBJ1-1; the D gene is possibly TRBD1 (5 bases). CDR1 and CDR2 (germline): LGHNT, FRNRAP. CDR3 length equals 14 residues. The ends were cut back, 7 bases at V and 4 bases at J, with 16 bases in the middle. The CDR3 nucleotides are TGTGCTAGTGCCCCACAGCCGGGGGGCACTGAAGCTTTCTTT. Amino acid sequence: CASAPQPGGTEAFF.